This T cell receptor (beta chain) comes out of a study of blood T cell repertoires in COVID-19. The V gene end was trimmed by 0 bases and the J gene end by 2 bases; junction bases not matched to a gene: 2. CDR1 and CDR2 (germline): MNHEY, SMNVEV (reference sequence). The CDR3 consists of 15 residues. The method was immunoSEQ multiplex PCR; TCRdb's version includes in-frame clones alone and lacks a portion of them. The sample carries approximately 160,000 clones, over 70% recorded once. The chain couples TRBV27 to TRBJ1-1, with 8 bases fitting TRBD1. The sample comprised PBMCs or T cells enriched from blood (not recorded which). The sequence came from a woman between 50 and 59 years old in a cohort exposed to, infected with or recovered from COVID-19 (not recorded which). The CDR3 is CASSLSTGVNTEAFF. The CDR3 DNA reads as TGTGCCAGCAGTTTATCGACAGGGGTAAACACTGAAGCTTTCTTT.